This TCR beta chain emerged from a study of blood T cells in healthy people across ages. Per sample, a minimum of 6 million PBMCs were isolated. Only a few counts were recorded for this clonotype. The antigen is not known. CDR3 size: 14 residues. Losses at the gene ends were 4 bases for V and 3 bases for J; bases not matched to a gene: 8. In germline, CDR1 is SQVTM, CDR2 ANQGSEA. Findings of the study overall: The study regarded diversity estimates from one million T cells as underestimates. Among T cells, TCR beta diversity per million cells dropped roughly linearly as age rose.

Primed by a sample-barcoded 5' primer and a J-beta primer mix, a second PCR proceeded for about 6 to 12 cycles. One entry per CDR3 protein results from TCRdb running MiXCR on the 5' RACE reads. This table has more than 600,000 distinct CDR3 sequences, approximately 25% appearing once. The same data also contributed to another study, on T cells of mothers and their children.

The TCR originated in a boy aged 10-17 years in good health. The sequenced sample consisted of blood. The V call is TRBV29-1, the J call TRBJ2-7, with 8 bases identical to TRBD1. CDR3 nucleotide sequence: TGCAGCGTTGTCCCTCAGGGGGCCTACTACGAGCAGTACTTC. It specifies CSVVPQGAYYEQYF.